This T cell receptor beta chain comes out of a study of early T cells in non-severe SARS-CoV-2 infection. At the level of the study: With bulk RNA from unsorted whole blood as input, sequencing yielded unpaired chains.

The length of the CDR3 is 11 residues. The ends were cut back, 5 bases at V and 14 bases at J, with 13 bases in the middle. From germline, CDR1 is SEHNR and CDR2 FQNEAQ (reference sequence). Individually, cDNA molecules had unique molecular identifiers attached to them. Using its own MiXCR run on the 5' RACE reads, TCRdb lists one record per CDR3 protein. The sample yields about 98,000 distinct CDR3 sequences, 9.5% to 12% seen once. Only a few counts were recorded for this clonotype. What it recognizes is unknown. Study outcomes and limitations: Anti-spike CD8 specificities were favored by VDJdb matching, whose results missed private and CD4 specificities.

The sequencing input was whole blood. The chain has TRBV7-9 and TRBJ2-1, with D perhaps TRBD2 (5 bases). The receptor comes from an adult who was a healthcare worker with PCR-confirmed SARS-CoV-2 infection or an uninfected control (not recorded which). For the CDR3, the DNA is TGTGCCAGCAGCGAAGGCGGGCAAAAGTTCTTC. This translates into CASSEGGQKFF.